This TCR beta chain was sequenced in a study of cytomegalovirus exposure and HLA in healthy donors. Comments on this clone: Its specificity is unknown.

Study observations and caveats: V- and J-gene trimming in TCR beta was tied to a missense DCLRE1C variant by an analysis performed later. There was a cluster of highly shared sequence variants that was likely a sequencing artifact. According to the study, 160 or so TCR beta chains were cytomegalovirus-associated. The productive fraction for most TCR beta V segments was about 87% or about 30% in an earlier analysis.

The PCR was carried out with 60 Vbeta primers and 13 Jbeta primers. Only in-frame clones appear in the TCRdb table, and some are missing; sequencing was by immunoSEQ multiplex PCR. The data contain 90,000 to 110,000 clones, roughly 79% of them singletons. Germline V gene data show CDR1 as SEHNR and CDR2 as FQNEAQ (reference sequence). The CDR3 has 13 residues. Trimming shortened V by 10 bases and J by 4 bases, and 16 bases separated the two germline ends. Sequenced input: PBMCs. This TCR was sampled from a male donor in good health and CMV-seronegative. This chain links TRBV7-9 with TRBJ1-1; D might be TRBD1 (5 bases). The CDR3 protein is CATSRDSSTEAFF. The CDR3 DNA reads TGTGCCACCTCGAGGGACTCGAGCACTGAAGCTTTCTTT.